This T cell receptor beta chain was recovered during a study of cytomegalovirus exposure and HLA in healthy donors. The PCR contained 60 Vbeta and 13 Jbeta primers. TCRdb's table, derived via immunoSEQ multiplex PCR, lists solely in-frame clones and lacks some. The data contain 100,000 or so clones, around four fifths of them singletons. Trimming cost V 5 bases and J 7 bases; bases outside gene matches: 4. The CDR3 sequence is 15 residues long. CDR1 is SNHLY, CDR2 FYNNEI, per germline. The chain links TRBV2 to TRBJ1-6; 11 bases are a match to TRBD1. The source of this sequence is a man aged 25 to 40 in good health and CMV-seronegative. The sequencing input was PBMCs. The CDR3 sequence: CASSRTGGGNSPLHF. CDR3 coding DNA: TGTGCCAGCAGTCGGACAGGGGGCGGGAATTCACCCCTCCACTTT.